The entry that follows covers one T cell receptor beta chain sequence. The table came from immunoSEQ multiplex PCR; TCRdb's copy has only in-frame clones and leaves some out. The table shows under 150,000 clones, with around 71% occurring only once. This entry belongs to a study of shared clonotypes between healthy human individuals. The CDR3 spans 17 residues. Germline CDR1 and CDR2: SQVTM and ANQGSEA. The V gene end was trimmed by 3 bases and the J gene end by 1 base; junction bases not matched to a gene: 7. The rearrangement links TRBV29-1 to TRBJ2-1; 12 bases line up with TRBD2. The source material was memory CD8+ T cells sorted from blood. As for subset: CD45RO+ cells pooled with CCR7-negative TemRA cells. The receptor was isolated from a woman aged 30 to 39 in good health. CDR3 sequence reads: CSVESSGRGGSYNEQFF. The CDR3 DNA is TGCAGCGTTGAGTCTAGCGGGAGGGGCGGATCCTACAATGAGCAGTTCTTC.